A single sample gave rise to the 11 T cell receptor beta chains below, sequenced in a study of blood T cell repertoires in COVID-19. TCRdb's copy holds only in-frame clones and misses some; the assay was immunoSEQ multiplex PCR. The top ten clones hold over 2.5% of a sample with fewer than 350,000 clones, 65% to 90% of them seen once. The specimen was peripheral blood. The origin of the receptors is a woman aged 55-69 years with active or convalescent COVID-19.

The chain links TRBV19 to TRBJ1-1, with 9 bases lining up with TRBD1. From germline, CDR1 is LNHDA and CDR2 SQIVND (reference sequence). The CDR3 is 16 residues long. The J segment lost 1 base and the V segment lost 6 bases, leaving 9 bases of the junction unmatched. The CDR3 is CASSLLPGQGNTEAFF. The CDR3 DNA sequence: TGTGCCAGTAGCCTCCTTCCGGGACAGGGGAACACTGAAGCTTTCTTT.

This chain links TRBV7-9 with TRBJ1-6; maybe TRBD1 (5 bases). Germline lookup yields CDR1 SEHNR and CDR2 FQNEAQ (reference sequence). The germline V and J ends were trimmed by 1 base and 5 bases, with 15 bases remaining between them. The CDR3 sequence is 17 residues long. The DNA for the CDR3 is TGTGCCAGCAGCTTAGAAGAGGGAGGGGTCGATAATTCACCCCTCCACTTT. Amino acids: CASSLEEGGVDNSPLHF.

This clone was found a few times. The chain couples TRBV6-2 or TRBV6-3 to TRBJ2-1, with 8 bases identical to TRBD2. The CDR3 covers 17 residues. Germline assignment: CDR1 MNHEY and CDR2 SVGEGT. J was trimmed by 0 bases and V by 5 bases; bases with no gene match: 9. The CDR3 sequence: CASSPPPGTSSYNEQFF. DNA for the CDR3: TGTGCCAGCAGTCCACCCCCCGGGACTAGCTCCTACAATGAGCAGTTCTTC.

On this clone: A read error may account for a junction end that differs from germline. The V and J genes are TRBV6-1 and TRBJ2-5; 7 bases match TRBD2. CDR1 is MNHNS and CDR2 is SASEGT in the germline V gene. CDR3 length equals 14 residues. CDR3 amino acids: CASREGWEGETQYF. In DNA, the CDR3 is TGTGCCAGCAGGGAAGGTTGGGAGGGGGAGACCCAGTACTTC.

The chain links TRBV11-3 to TRBJ2-2; no firm D call. From germline, CDR1 is SGHNT and CDR2 YENEEA. V lost 6 bases and J 4 bases, leaving 3 bases between the germline ends. This CDR3 region has 11 residues. The CDR3 protein is CASRATGELFF. CDR3 nucleotides: TGTGCCAGCAGAGCCACCGGGGAGCTGTTTTTT.

The chain combines TRBV27 with TRBJ2-7, with D perhaps TRBD2 (6 bases). V was cut by 0 bases and J by 3 bases, with 12 bases left in between. Germline values: CDR1 MNHEY, CDR2 SMNVEV (reference sequence). The CDR3 contains 15 residues. The CDR3 DNA sequence: TGTGCCAGCAGTTTATCCGGAGGGTCAGACTACGAGCAGTACTTC. Translating gives CASSLSGGSDYEQYF.

This clone was detected only a few times. V gene TRBV7-3 combines with J gene TRBJ1-4, with a tentative D call TRBD1 (5 bases). The germline V and J ends were trimmed by 8 bases and 5 bases, with 12 bases remaining between them. The germline V gene has CDR1 SGHTA and CDR2 FQGTGA. The CDR3 has 13 residues. The CDR3 DNA reads as TGTGCCAGCGCAGGGAGGAAAAATGAAAAACTGTTTTTT. It translates to CASAGRKNEKLFF.

The chain links TRBV6-5 to TRBJ1-5; D gene unclear. CDR1 is MNHEY and CDR2 is SVGAGI in the germline V gene. V lost 0 bases, J lost 5 bases, and 8 bases lay in between. The CDR3 extends over 14 amino acids. CDR3 amino acids: CASSYSTRDQPQHF. CDR3 nucleotides: TGTGCCAGCAGTTACTCTACGAGAGATCAGCCCCAGCATTTT.

The J gene is TRBJ2-5, the V gene TRBV18, with TRBD2 identical over 7 bases. J was trimmed by 5 bases and V by 2 bases; bases with no gene match: 8. The length of the CDR3 is 15 residues. The germline gives CDR1 KGHSH, CDR2 LQKENI. The CDR3: CASSPSVREGETQYF. CDR3 nucleotides: TGTGCCAGCTCACCAAGTGTCAGGGAGGGCGAGACCCAGTACTTC.

With respect to this clone: At the DNA level, this CDR3 is encoded by other sequences in the same sample as well. The chain recombines TRBV12-5 with TRBJ1-2; a possible D gene is TRBD1 (5 bases). Germline V lookup: CDR1 LGHNT, CDR2 FRNRAP. The V end lost 2 bases, the J end lost 2 bases, and 6 bases lay between the germline ends. The CDR3 extends over 13 amino acids. This chain's CDR3 is CASGLRGNYGYTF. CDR3 nucleotide sequence: TGTGCTAGTGGTTTGAGGGGAAACTATGGCTACACCTTC.

The chain carries TRBV29-1 and TRBJ2-3; D is perhaps TRBD1 (6 bases). CDR1 and CDR2 (germline): SQVTM, ANQGSEA. This CDR3 region has 16 residues. V was shortened by 4 bases and J by 0 bases, with 17 bases between the two germline ends. CDR3 coding DNA: TGCAGCGTTGGTCAGAGTATGGGACAAAGCACAGATACGCAGTATTTT. This gives the protein CSVGQSMGQSTDTQYF.